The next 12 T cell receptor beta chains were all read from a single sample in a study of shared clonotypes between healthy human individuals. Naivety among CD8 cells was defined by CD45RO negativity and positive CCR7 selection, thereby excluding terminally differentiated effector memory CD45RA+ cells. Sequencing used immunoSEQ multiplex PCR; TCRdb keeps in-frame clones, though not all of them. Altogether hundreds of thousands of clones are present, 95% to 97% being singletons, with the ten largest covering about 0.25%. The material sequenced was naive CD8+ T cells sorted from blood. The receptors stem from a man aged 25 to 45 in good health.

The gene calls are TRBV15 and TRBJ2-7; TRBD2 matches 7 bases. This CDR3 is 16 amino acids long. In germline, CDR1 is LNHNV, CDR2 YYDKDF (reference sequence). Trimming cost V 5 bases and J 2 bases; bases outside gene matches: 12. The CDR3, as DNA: TGTGCCACCAGCGGTGGGGGACGGGAGGCCACCTACGAGCAGTACTTC. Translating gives CATSGGGREATYEQYF. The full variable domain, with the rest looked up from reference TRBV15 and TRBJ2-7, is DAMVIQNPRYQVTQFGKPVTLSCSQTLNHNVMYWYQQKSSQAPKLLFHYYDKDFNNEADTPDNFQSRRPNTSFCFLDIRSPGLGDTAMYLCATSGGGREATYEQYFGPGTRLTVT.

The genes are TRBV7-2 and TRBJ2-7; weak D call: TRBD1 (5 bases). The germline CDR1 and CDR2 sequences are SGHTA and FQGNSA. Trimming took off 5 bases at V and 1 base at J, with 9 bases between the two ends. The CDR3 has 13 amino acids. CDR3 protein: CASSKTVSYEQYF. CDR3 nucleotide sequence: TGTGCCAGCAGCAAGACAGTTTCCTACGAGCAGTACTTC.

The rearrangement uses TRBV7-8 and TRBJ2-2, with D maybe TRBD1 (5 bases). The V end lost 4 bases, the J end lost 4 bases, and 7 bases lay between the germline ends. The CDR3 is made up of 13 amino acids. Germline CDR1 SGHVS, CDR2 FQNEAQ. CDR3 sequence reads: CASSWGFTGELFF. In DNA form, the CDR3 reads TGTGCCAGCAGCTGGGGCTTCACCGGGGAGCTGTTTTTT.

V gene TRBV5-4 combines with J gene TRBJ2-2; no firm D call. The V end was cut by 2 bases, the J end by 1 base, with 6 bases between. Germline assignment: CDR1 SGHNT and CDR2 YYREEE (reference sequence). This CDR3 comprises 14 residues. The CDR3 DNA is TGTGCCAGCAGCTTCTCCTGGAACACCGGGGAGCTGTTTTTT. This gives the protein CASSFSWNTGELFF.

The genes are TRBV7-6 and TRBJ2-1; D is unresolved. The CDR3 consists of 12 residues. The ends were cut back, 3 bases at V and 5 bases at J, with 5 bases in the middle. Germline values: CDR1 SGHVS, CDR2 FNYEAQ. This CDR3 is CASSFDNNEQFF. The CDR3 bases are TGTGCCAGCAGCTTCGACAACAATGAGCAGTTCTTC.

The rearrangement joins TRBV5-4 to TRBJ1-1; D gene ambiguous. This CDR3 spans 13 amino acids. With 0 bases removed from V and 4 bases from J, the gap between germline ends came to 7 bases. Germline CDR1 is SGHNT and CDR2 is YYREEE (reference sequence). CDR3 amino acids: CASSLGGSTEAFF. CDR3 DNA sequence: TGTGCCAGCAGCTTGGGCGGAAGCACTGAAGCTTTCTTT.

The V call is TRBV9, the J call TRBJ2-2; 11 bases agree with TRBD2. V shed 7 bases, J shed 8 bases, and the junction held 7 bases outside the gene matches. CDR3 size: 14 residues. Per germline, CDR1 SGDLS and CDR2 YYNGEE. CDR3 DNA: TGTGCCAGCGAGGGGACTAGCGGACAGGGGGAGCTGTTTTTT. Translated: CASEGTSGQGELFF.

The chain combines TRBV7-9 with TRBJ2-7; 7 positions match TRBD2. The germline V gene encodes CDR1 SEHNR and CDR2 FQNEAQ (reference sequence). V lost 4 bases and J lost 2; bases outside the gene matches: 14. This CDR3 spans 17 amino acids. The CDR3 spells CASSSKELAEKAYEQYF. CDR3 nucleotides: TGTGCCAGCAGCTCCAAAGAGCTAGCGGAGAAGGCCTACGAGCAGTACTTC.

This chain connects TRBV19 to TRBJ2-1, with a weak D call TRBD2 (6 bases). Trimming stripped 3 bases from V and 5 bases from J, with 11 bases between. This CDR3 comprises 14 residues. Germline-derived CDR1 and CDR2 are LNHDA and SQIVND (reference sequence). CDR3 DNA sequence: TGTGCCAGTAGTATGGTAGCGGCCGACAATGAGCAGTTCTTC. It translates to CASSMVAADNEQFF.

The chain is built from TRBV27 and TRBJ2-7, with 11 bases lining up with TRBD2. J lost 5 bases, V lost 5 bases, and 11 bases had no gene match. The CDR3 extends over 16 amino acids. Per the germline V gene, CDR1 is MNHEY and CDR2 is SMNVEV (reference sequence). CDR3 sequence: CASSKLAGGRLDEQYF. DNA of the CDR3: TGTGCCAGCAGTAAGCTAGCGGGAGGACGGTTGGACGAGCAGTACTTC.

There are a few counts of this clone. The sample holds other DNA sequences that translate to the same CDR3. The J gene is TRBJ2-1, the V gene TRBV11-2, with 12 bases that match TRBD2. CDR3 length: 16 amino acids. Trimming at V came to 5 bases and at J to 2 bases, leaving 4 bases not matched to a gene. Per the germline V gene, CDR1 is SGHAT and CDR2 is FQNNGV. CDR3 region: CASSPLAGGPYNEQFF. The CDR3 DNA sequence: TGTGCCAGCAGCCCTCTAGCGGGAGGGCCCTACAATGAGCAGTTCTTC.

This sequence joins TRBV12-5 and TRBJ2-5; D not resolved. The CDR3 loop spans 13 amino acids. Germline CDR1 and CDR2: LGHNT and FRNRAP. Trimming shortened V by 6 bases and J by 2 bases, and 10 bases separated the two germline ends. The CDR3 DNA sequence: TGTGCTAGTGGCCCGGGCCTACAAGAGACCCAGTACTTC. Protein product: CASGPGLQETQYF.